The 9 T cell receptor beta chains reported below all come from one sample, sequenced in a study of cytomegalovirus exposure and HLA in healthy donors. Vbeta (60) and Jbeta (13) primers were used in the PCR. The protocol was immunoSEQ multiplex PCR, while the TCRdb copy is restricted to in-frame clones and leaves out a portion. Altogether tens of thousands of clones are present, over 70% being singletons, with the ten largest covering around 23%. Source material: PBMCs. Receptors were obtained from a woman aged 50 to 65 in good health and CMV-seropositive.

The chain recombines TRBV5-4 with TRBJ1-1, with TRBD1 identical over 7 bases. The germline V gene encodes CDR1 SGHNT and CDR2 YYREEE (reference sequence). The CDR3 has 15 amino acids. The V and J ends lost 3 bases and 2 bases, in that order; junction bases with no gene match: 7. DNA for the CDR3: TGTGCCAGCAGCTCACCCGGGACAGCTAACACTGAAGCTTTCTTT. Its translation: CASSSPGTANTEAFF.

This chain joins TRBV18 and TRBJ1-2, with TRBD1 identical over 7 bases. The germline V gene encodes CDR1 KGHSH and CDR2 LQKENI. The J segment lost 7 bases and the V segment lost 5 bases, leaving 16 bases of the junction unmatched. The CDR3 runs to 16 residues. For the CDR3, the DNA is TGTGCCAGCTCAGAACGAGGACAGGCCGAAAGTGGTGGCTACACCTTC. Translated, it gives CASSERGQAESGGYTF.

This chain joins TRBV19 and TRBJ1-4; no definite D call. CDR3 length: 15 amino acids. Per the germline V gene, CDR1 is LNHDA and CDR2 is SQIVND (reference sequence). With 6 bases removed from V and 6 bases from J, the gap between germline ends came to 17 bases. The CDR3 protein is CASSPAGSRHEKLFF. CDR3 DNA sequence: TGTGCCAGTAGCCCCGCGGGCAGCAGACATGAAAAACTGTTTTTT. Complete variable domain (other parts from reference TRBV19 and TRBJ1-4): DGGITQSPKYLFRKEGQNVTLSCEQNLNHDAMYWYRQDPGQGLRLIYYSQIVNDFQKGDIAEGYSVSREKKESFPLTVTSAQKNPTAFYLCASSPAGSRHEKLFFGSGTQLSVL.

The V and J genes are TRBV21-1 and TRBJ2-1; TRBD2 is taken as the D call from the table, unchecked against the DNA. TRBV21-1 is a pseudogene locus. The CDR3 runs to 11 residues. CDR3 in DNA: TGTGCCAGCAGCATTGGAGATGAGCAGTTCTTC. This encodes CASSIGDEQFF.

The chain has TRBV9 and TRBJ2-5, with a possible D match to TRBD1 (6 bases). This CDR3 has 14 residues. Trimming shortened V by 0 bases and J by 6 bases, and 12 bases separated the two germline ends. Germline lookup yields CDR1 SGDLS and CDR2 YYNGEE. The CDR3 coding sequence is TGTGCCAGCAGCGTAGTAGGGGGTGGGCAGACCCAGTACTTC. It specifies CASSVVGGGQTQYF.

This clone was seen only once. The rearrangement links TRBV10-3 to TRBJ1-5, with 10 bases matching TRBD1. The CDR3 totals 16 residues. V was pared by 3 bases and J by 2 bases, with 4 bases of the junction left unmatched. Per germline, CDR1 ENHRY and CDR2 SYGVKD. The CDR3 protein is CAISEYGTGGNQPQHF. For the CDR3, the DNA is TGTGCCATCAGTGAATACGGGACAGGGGGCAATCAGCCCCAGCATTTT.

The count of this clone is one. The chain couples TRBV19 to TRBJ2-7, with TRBD1 as a possible D gene (6 bases). Germline CDR1 reads LNHDA; CDR2 reads SQIVND (reference sequence). The CDR3 runs 13 residues. Trimming took 5 bases from V and 4 from J, leaving 12 bases between them. In nucleotides, the CDR3 is TGTGCCAGTAGTGGGGACATAAAATACGAGCAGTACTTC. As protein: CASSGDIKYEQYF.

The chain recombines TRBV6-5 with TRBJ1-1; D gene ambiguous. V was shortened by 4 bases and J by 3 bases, with 9 bases between the two germline ends. The CDR3 sequence is 13 residues long. Germline V lookup: CDR1 MNHEY, CDR2 SVGAGI. CDR3 amino acids: CASSLVPDTEAFF. The CDR3 region has the DNA TGTGCCAGCAGTTTGGTCCCGGACACTGAAGCTTTCTTT.

The rearrangement uses TRBV6-1 and TRBJ2-3; tentative D call: TRBD1 (6 bases). CDR1 is MNHNS, CDR2 SASEGT, per germline. CDR3 length: 12 residues. The ends were cut back, 7 bases at V and 5 bases at J, with 10 bases in the middle. DNA for the CDR3: TGTGCCAGCACCCAGGACAGAGATACGCAGTATTTT. This gives the protein CASTQDRDTQYF.